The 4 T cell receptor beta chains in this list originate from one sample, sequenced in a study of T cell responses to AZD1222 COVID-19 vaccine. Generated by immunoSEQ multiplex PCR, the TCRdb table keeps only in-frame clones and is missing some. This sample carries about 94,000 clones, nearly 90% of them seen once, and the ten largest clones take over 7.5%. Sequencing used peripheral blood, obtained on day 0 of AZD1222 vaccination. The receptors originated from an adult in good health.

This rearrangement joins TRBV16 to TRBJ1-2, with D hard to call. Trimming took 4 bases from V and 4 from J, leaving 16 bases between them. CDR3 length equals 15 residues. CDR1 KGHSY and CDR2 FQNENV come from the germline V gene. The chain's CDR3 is CASSPFREEGYGYTF. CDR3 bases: TGTGCCAGCAGCCCCTTTAGGGAAGAGGGCTATGGCTACACCTTC.

The CDR3 is CASWGTGHNEQFF. The CDR3 DNA reads TGTGCCAGCTGGGGGACAGGGCACAATGAGCAGTTCTTC. The chain has TRBV2 and TRBJ2-1, with 9 bases matching TRBD1. Losses at the gene ends were 8 bases for V and 5 bases for J; bases not matched to a gene: 4. This CDR3 contains 13 residues. Germline CDR1 and CDR2: SNHLY and FYNNEI.

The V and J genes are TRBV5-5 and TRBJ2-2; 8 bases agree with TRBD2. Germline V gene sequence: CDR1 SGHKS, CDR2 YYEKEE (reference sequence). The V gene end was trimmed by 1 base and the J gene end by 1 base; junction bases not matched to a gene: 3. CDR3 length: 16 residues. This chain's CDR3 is CASSLFLAGNTGELFF. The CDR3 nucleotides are TGTGCCAGCAGCTTGTTCCTAGCGGGGAACACCGGGGAGCTGTTTTTT.

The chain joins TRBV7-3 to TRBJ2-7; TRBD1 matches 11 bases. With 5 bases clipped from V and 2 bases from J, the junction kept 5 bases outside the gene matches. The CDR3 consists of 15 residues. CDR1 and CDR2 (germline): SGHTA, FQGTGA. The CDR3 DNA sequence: TGTGCCAGCAGCCAGGGGACAGGGGGACCCTACGAGCAGTACTTC. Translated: CASSQGTGGPYEQYF. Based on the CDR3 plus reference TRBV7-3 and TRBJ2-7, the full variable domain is GAGVSQTPSNKVTEKGKYVELRCDPISGHTALYWYRQSLGQGPEFLIYFQGTGAADDSGLPNDRFFAVRPEGSVSTLKIQRTERGDSAVYLCASSQGTGGPYEQYFGPGTRLTVT.